These T cell receptor beta chains were read from a single sample in a study of identical twins. One entry per CDR3 protein, called by TCRdb with MiXCR from the 5' RACE reads. The top ten clones hold 7.2% of a sample with about 340,000 distinct CDR3 sequences, approximately 13% of them seen once. These same data were also listed under a study on yellow fever vaccine responses in identical twins.

Sample: CD8+ T cells sorted from blood. The source is a young woman in good health. The CDR3 runs from the conserved cysteine through the conserved F or W. A D gene is named only where the DNA matches it firmly. Only some rows state a clone size, as once, few, many or a class for expanded clones.

v_call: TRBV28
clone_size: .
d_call: TRBD2
j_call: TRBJ2-3
cdr3_nt: TGTGCCAGCAGTTTAGTGGTAGCGGGAGATGGAGATACGCAGTATTTT
cdr3_aa: CASSLVVAGDGDTQYF

v_call: TRBV12-3/TRBV12-4
clone_size: many
d_call: .
j_call: TRBJ2-2
cdr3_nt: TGTGCCAGCAGCTTTCGCCAAAACCCGTCCGGGGAGCTGTTTTTT
cdr3_aa: CASSFRQNPSGELFF

v_call: TRBV6-1
clone_size: few
d_call: TRBD1
j_call: TRBJ1-2
cdr3_nt: TGTGCCAGCAGGGGACAGGGATTCTATGGCTACACCTTC
cdr3_aa: CASRGQGFYGYTF

v_call: TRBV12-3/TRBV12-4
clone_size: many
d_call: .
j_call: TRBJ1-5
cdr3_nt: TGTGCCAGCACCCCGGGGGGGTTGGGCAATCAGCCCCAGCATTTT
cdr3_aa: CASTPGGLGNQPQHF

v_call: TRBV2
clone_size: .
d_call: TRBD2
j_call: TRBJ2-7
cdr3_nt: TGTGCCAGCAATCTAAAGCGGGAGTTCTACGAGCAGTACTTC
cdr3_aa: CASNLKREFYEQYF

v_call: TRBV29-1
clone_size: few
d_call: .
j_call: TRBJ2-1
cdr3_nt: TGCAGCGTTGTCCCGATGGGGCGCCTGACCAATGAGCAGTTCTTC
cdr3_aa: CSVVPMGRLTNEQFF

v_call: TRBV2
clone_size: few
d_call: TRBD2
j_call: TRBJ2-2
cdr3_nt: TGTGCCAGCATGAGCGGGAGTACCGGGGAGCTGTTTTTT
cdr3_aa: CASMSGSTGELFF

v_call: TRBV3-1
clone_size: many
d_call: TRBD1
j_call: TRBJ2-7
cdr3_nt: TGTGCCAGCAGCCAGGCAGACAGGGGGTACGAGCAGTACTTC
cdr3_aa: CASSQADRGYEQYF

v_call: TRBV7-6
clone_size: .
d_call: .
j_call: TRBJ2-1
cdr3_nt: TGTGCCAGCAGCTTCAGACGGGGGTGGGATGAGCAGTTCTTC
cdr3_aa: CASSFRRGWDEQFF

v_call: TRBV20-1
clone_size: many
d_call: .
j_call: TRBJ1-1
cdr3_nt: TGCAGTGCCGGGACCTTAGGGACTGAAGCTTTCTTT
cdr3_aa: CSAGTLGTEAFF

v_call: TRBV3-1
clone_size: .
d_call: .
j_call: TRBJ2-5
cdr3_nt: TGTGCCAGCAGCCAGCTAATTAACAGGGTTGGGCACCAAGAGACCCAGTACTTC
cdr3_aa: CASSQLINRVGHQETQYF

v_call: TRBV19
clone_size: few
d_call: .
j_call: TRBJ2-2
cdr3_nt: TGTGCCAGTAGTAGTCCACCTGAGCTGTTTTTT
cdr3_aa: CASSSPPELFF

v_call: TRBV5-1
clone_size: .
d_call: TRBD2
j_call: TRBJ2-1
cdr3_nt: TGCGCCAGCAGCCCCTCGGGGGGTCTGAGCTATGAGCAGTTCTTC
cdr3_aa: CASSPSGGLSYEQFF

v_call: TRBV28
clone_size: .
d_call: .
j_call: TRBJ2-5
cdr3_nt: TGTGCCAGCAGTCCTCACAGCTCCAACCAAGAGACCCAGTACTTC
cdr3_aa: CASSPHSSNQETQYF

v_call: TRBV12-3/TRBV12-4
clone_size: few
d_call: .
j_call: TRBJ1-3
cdr3_nt: TGTGCCAGCAGTTTGGGCCTCTCGGTTGGAAACACCATATATTTT
cdr3_aa: CASSLGLSVGNTIYF

v_call: TRBV10-2
clone_size: .
d_call: TRBD2
j_call: TRBJ2-3
cdr3_nt: TGCGCCAGCAGTGAAACGGGAGGTCGCACAGATACGCAGTATTTT
cdr3_aa: CASSETGGRTDTQYF

v_call: TRBV24-1
clone_size: .
d_call: TRBD1
j_call: TRBJ2-1
cdr3_nt: TGTGCCACCAGTGATTTGGGTCAGGGGGCGATGAACAATGAGCAGTTCTTC
cdr3_aa: CATSDLGQGAMNNEQFF

v_call: TRBV11-3
clone_size: .
d_call: TRBD1
j_call: TRBJ2-1
cdr3_nt: TGTGCCACCGCGGGGACAGGGGAAGACAATGAGCAGTTCTTC
cdr3_aa: CATAGTGEDNEQFF

v_call: TRBV28
clone_size: few
d_call: .
j_call: TRBJ1-6
cdr3_nt: TGTGCCAGCAGTTTGTGGTCGAGTCAGGGAGTCCACTTT
cdr3_aa: CASSLWSSQGVHF

v_call: TRBV13
clone_size: few
d_call: .
j_call: TRBJ2-2
cdr3_nt: TGTGCCAGCAGCTTAGGACGTTCGCACACCGGGGAGCTGTTTTTT
cdr3_aa: CASSLGRSHTGELFF

v_call: TRBV12-3/TRBV12-4
clone_size: many
d_call: .
j_call: TRBJ2-2
cdr3_nt: TGTGCCAGCAGCTGGGGTTTGACCGGGGAGCTGTTTTTT
cdr3_aa: CASSWGLTGELFF

v_call: TRBV7-9
clone_size: few
d_call: .
j_call: TRBJ1-1
cdr3_nt: TGTGCCAGCAGCTTCGGCCTAGGGGACACTGAAGCTTTCTTT
cdr3_aa: CASSFGLGDTEAFF

v_call: TRBV7-7
clone_size: .
d_call: .
j_call: TRBJ2-1
cdr3_nt: TGTGCCAGCAGCCCAGAGACTAGTCGGTACAATGAGCAGTTCTTC
cdr3_aa: CASSPETSRYNEQFF

v_call: TRBV20-1
clone_size: .
d_call: TRBD2
j_call: TRBJ2-3
cdr3_nt: TGCAGTGCTAGAGATGGTAGCCTAGCGGGAGGCCCTACCACAGATACGCAGTATTTT
cdr3_aa: CSARDGSLAGGPTTDTQYF

v_call: TRBV2
clone_size: .
d_call: .
j_call: TRBJ1-4
cdr3_nt: TGTGCCAGCAGTGAAGCGGATCAATATGAAAAACTGTTTTTT
cdr3_aa: CASSEADQYEKLFF

v_call: TRBV20-1
clone_size: few
d_call: .
j_call: TRBJ2-1
cdr3_nt: TGCAGTGCTAGGAGACGGGATAGATATGAGCAGTTCTTC
cdr3_aa: CSARRRDRYEQFF

v_call: TRBV11-2
clone_size: .
d_call: TRBD2
j_call: TRBJ2-1
cdr3_nt: TGTGCCAGCAGCTCAGGGACTAATTACAATGAGCAGTTCTTC
cdr3_aa: CASSSGTNYNEQFF

v_call: TRBV29-1
clone_size: few
d_call: .
j_call: TRBJ2-2
cdr3_nt: TGCAGCGTTGAAGACGGGGCGCCCGGGGAGCTGTTTTTT
cdr3_aa: CSVEDGAPGELFF

v_call: TRBV4-1
clone_size: .
d_call: TRBD2
j_call: TRBJ2-3
cdr3_nt: TGCGCCAGCAGCCAGGCCCGACTAGCGGGAGGGCTAGATACGCAGTATTTT
cdr3_aa: CASSQARLAGGLDTQYF

v_call: TRBV12-3/TRBV12-4
clone_size: many
d_call: .
j_call: TRBJ2-2
cdr3_nt: TGTGCCAGCAGCAAAACAGGGTTGAGCGGGGAGCTGTTTTTT
cdr3_aa: CASSKTGLSGELFF

v_call: TRBV5-6
clone_size: .
d_call: .
j_call: TRBJ2-7
cdr3_nt: TGTGCCAGCAGCGTGACCCTTTTCGAGCAGTACTTC
cdr3_aa: CASSVTLFEQYF

v_call: TRBV4-2
clone_size: .
d_call: TRBD1
j_call: TRBJ1-2
cdr3_nt: TGTGCCAGCAGCCATGTCAGGGGGAGGTATGGCTACACCTTC
cdr3_aa: CASSHVRGRYGYTF

v_call: TRBV7-2
clone_size: once
d_call: TRBD2
j_call: TRBJ2-1
cdr3_nt: TGTGCCAGCAGCTTTGGCGGGAGTTTCTACAATGAGCAGTTCTTC
cdr3_aa: CASSFGGSFYNEQFF

v_call: TRBV20-1
clone_size: few
d_call: .
j_call: TRBJ2-1
cdr3_nt: TGCAGTGCTAGAGGAAGTGGCGGGACGGGCGAGGATGAGCAGTTCTTC
cdr3_aa: CSARGSGGTGEDEQFF

v_call: TRBV9
clone_size: .
d_call: TRBD2
j_call: TRBJ2-5
cdr3_nt: TGTGCCAGCAGCGTGGCCACTAGCGGCCAAGAGACCCAGTACTTC
cdr3_aa: CASSVATSGQETQYF

v_call: TRBV19
clone_size: .
d_call: .
j_call: TRBJ2-1
cdr3_nt: TGTGCCAGTCAAGCCGTCGTTAGCTCCTACAATGAGCAGTTCTTC
cdr3_aa: CASQAVVSSYNEQFF

v_call: TRBV6-2/TRBV6-3
clone_size: many
d_call: TRBD2
j_call: TRBJ2-3
cdr3_nt: TGTGCCAGCAGTATTAGCGGGAGAGGCACAGATACGCAGTATTTT
cdr3_aa: CASSISGRGTDTQYF

v_call: TRBV10-3
clone_size: .
d_call: .
j_call: TRBJ2-2
cdr3_nt: TGTGCCATCAGTCCGACAGGGAACACCGGGGAGCTGTTTTTT
cdr3_aa: CAISPTGNTGELFF

v_call: TRBV5-5
clone_size: .
d_call: .
j_call: TRBJ1-2
cdr3_nt: TGTGCCAGCAACGGCGGGCGCGTCTATGGCTACACCTTC
cdr3_aa: CASNGGRVYGYTF

v_call: TRBV9
clone_size: few
d_call: .
j_call: TRBJ2-3
cdr3_nt: TGTGCCAGCAGCGTAGAGGATGGTGCCACAGATACGCAGTATTTT
cdr3_aa: CASSVEDGATDTQYF

v_call: TRBV2
clone_size: many
d_call: TRBD2
j_call: TRBJ2-1
cdr3_nt: TGTGCCGCCCGGGGGACTAGCGGGAACCCTCTCCGCCTTGAGCAGTTCTTC
cdr3_aa: CAARGTSGNPLRLEQFF

v_call: TRBV12-3/TRBV12-4
clone_size: few
d_call: .
j_call: TRBJ1-2
cdr3_nt: TGTGCCAGCAGCTCCGACTATGGCTACACCTTC
cdr3_aa: CASSSDYGYTF

v_call: TRBV5-1
clone_size: few
d_call: TRBD1
j_call: TRBJ2-7
cdr3_nt: TGCGCCAGCAGCTTGTCCGGGACAGGGATGTCCTACGAGCAGTACTTC
cdr3_aa: CASSLSGTGMSYEQYF

v_call: TRBV20-1
clone_size: medium-sized
d_call: .
j_call: TRBJ2-7
cdr3_nt: TGCAGTGCTAGAGGAAGCGAGGGGGTCTACGAGCAGTACTTC
cdr3_aa: CSARGSEGVYEQYF